This T cell receptor (beta chain) stems from a study of shared clonotypes between healthy human individuals. Study-level background: Per donor, three plates held CD4 naive cells, three held CD4 memory, two held CD8 naive and one held CD8 memory.

In the sorted-subset replicate PCRs, around 200 ng DNA, 25,000 to 30,000 T cell genomes, was used. Some clones are missing from TCRdb's copy, which holds only in-frame ones; the method was immunoSEQ multiplex PCR. This sample has about 610,000 clones, with around 97% found just once. Note on this clone: Its target is unknown.

Only Caucasian adults living in Nashville, Tennessee made up the donor group. Study-level findings and limits: It was observed that 5% to 6% of naive CD4 clonotypes were shared across a handful of donors.

The germline CDR1 and CDR2 sequences are SGHRS and YFSETQ. This CDR3 is built from 14 residues. With 2 bases removed from V and 6 bases from J, the gap between germline ends came to 14 bases. Sequencing was performed on naive CD4+ T cells sorted from blood. Subset here: CD45RA+ positively selected. The J gene is TRBJ1-1, the V gene TRBV5-1; tentatively, D is TRBD1 (6 bases). This TCR came from a woman in her twenties or thirties in good health. CDR3 nucleotides: TGCGCCAGCAGCTTCCGGGGGCTGGGCCCTGAAGCTTTCTTT. This encodes CASSFRGLGPEAFF.